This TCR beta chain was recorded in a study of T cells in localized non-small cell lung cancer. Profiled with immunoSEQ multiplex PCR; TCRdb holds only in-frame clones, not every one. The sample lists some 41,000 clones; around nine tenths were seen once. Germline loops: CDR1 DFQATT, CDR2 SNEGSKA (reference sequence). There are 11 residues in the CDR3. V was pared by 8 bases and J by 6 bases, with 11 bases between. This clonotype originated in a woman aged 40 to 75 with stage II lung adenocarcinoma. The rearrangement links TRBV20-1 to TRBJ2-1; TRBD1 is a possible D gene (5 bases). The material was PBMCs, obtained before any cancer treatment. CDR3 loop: CSPLGANEQFF. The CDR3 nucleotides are TGCAGTCCCTTAGGGGCCAATGAGCAGTTCTTC.